This T cell receptor beta chain comes out of a study of molecular identifiers for immune sequencing clone quantification. Sorted cell numbers of 20,000 to 1,000,000, with 10%, 30% or 50% RNA, served as input for naive CD8 libraries. For naive CD8 T cells, sorting used the CD8+CD4-CCR7+CD45RA+ phenotype. TCRdb analysed the PCR reads with MiXCR anew, one entry per CDR3 protein. Here the sample spans about half a million distinct CDR3 sequences, around 21% being singletons. This CDR3 has 12 amino acids. The germline CDR1 and CDR2 sequences are SGHVS and FNYEAQ. J gave up 6 bases and V 5 bases, and 1 base lay outside the gene matches.

This receptor was taken from a human donor in good health. Some libraries in this study had Jurkat cell RNA spiked in. This chain uses TRBV7-6 with TRBJ2-1, with 7 bases that match TRBD2. The sample was naive CD8+ T cells from blood, with Jurkat cell RNA spiked in. Subset here: FACS-sorted CD8+CD4-CCR7+CD45RA+ naive T cells. The CDR3 region is CASSGLVNEQFF. Here the CDR3 DNA reads TGTGCCAGCAGCGGACTAGTCAATGAGCAGTTCTTC.